This T cell receptor beta chain comes out of a study of cytomegalovirus exposure and HLA in healthy donors. Trimming took 3 bases from V and 3 from J; bases not matched to a gene: 3. This CDR3 has 16 residues. Germline-derived CDR1 and CDR2 are SGDLS and YYNGEE. In the PCR, 60 Vbeta and 13 Jbeta primers were used. TCRdb's table, derived via immunoSEQ multiplex PCR, lists solely in-frame clones and lacks some. The repertoire has about 160,000 clones, 75% of them found once; the top ten carry approximately 2.4%. Material: PBMCs. This rearrangement joins TRBV9 to TRBJ2-3, with 14 bases identical to TRBD2. The receptor was derived from a female donor in good health and CMV-seronegative. CDR3 in DNA: TGTGCCAGCAGCGAGGGACTAGCGGGAGCTACAGATACGCAGTATTTT. Translated, it gives CASSEGLAGATDTQYF.